The present TCR beta chain was sequenced within a study of OX40 agonist ivuxolimab in advanced cancers. V was pared by 1 base and J by 1 base, with 10 bases of the junction left unmatched. The germline V gene has CDR1 SGHNT and CDR2 YYREEE (reference sequence). The CDR3 sequence is 17 residues long. The protocol was immunoSEQ multiplex PCR, while the TCRdb copy is restricted to in-frame clones and leaves out a portion. The table includes about 59,000 clones, nearly 85% detected once. This clonotype originated in an adult with an advanced solid tumor such as melanoma, head and neck, liver or kidney cancer. The chain has TRBV5-4 and TRBJ1-2, with 7 bases fitting TRBD1. The starting material was CD4+ or CD8+ T cells sorted from blood, obtained in a trial of the OX40 agonist ivuxolimab. The chain's CDR3 is CASSLRGTAFINYGYTF. CDR3 DNA: TGTGCCAGCAGCTTGCGGGGGACAGCCTTTATTAACTATGGCTACACCTTC.